This T cell receptor beta chain derives from a study of blood T cell repertoires in COVID-19. At the level of the study: Whether acute or convalescent, the COVID-19 samples came from the United States, Italy and Spain. Sample material is recorded as cDNA or gDNA derived from T cells, B-cell-depleted T cells, or PBMCs.

The authors' processing: Quantification of nucleated cells was approximated via reference gene primer amplification. The data were produced by immunoSEQ multiplex PCR, yet TCRdb's version contains in-frame clones alone and is incomplete. That table furnishes V, J and clone size, whereas the DNA furnished D and trimming. The data hold around 32,000 clones, with less than 95% observed a single time. Trimming left V 3 bases short and J 4 bases short, with 12 bases between. CDR1 LNHDA and CDR2 SQIVND come from the germline V gene (reference sequence). The CDR3 runs to 14 residues. The chain carries TRBV19 and TRBJ1-2; D gene ambiguous. The receptor comes from a man aged 65-85 years with active or convalescent COVID-19. The sequencing input was peripheral blood. In nucleotides, the CDR3 is TGTGCCAGTAGTATTGGGCAGACCAGCTATGGCTACACCTTC. Encoded protein: CASSIGQTSYGYTF.